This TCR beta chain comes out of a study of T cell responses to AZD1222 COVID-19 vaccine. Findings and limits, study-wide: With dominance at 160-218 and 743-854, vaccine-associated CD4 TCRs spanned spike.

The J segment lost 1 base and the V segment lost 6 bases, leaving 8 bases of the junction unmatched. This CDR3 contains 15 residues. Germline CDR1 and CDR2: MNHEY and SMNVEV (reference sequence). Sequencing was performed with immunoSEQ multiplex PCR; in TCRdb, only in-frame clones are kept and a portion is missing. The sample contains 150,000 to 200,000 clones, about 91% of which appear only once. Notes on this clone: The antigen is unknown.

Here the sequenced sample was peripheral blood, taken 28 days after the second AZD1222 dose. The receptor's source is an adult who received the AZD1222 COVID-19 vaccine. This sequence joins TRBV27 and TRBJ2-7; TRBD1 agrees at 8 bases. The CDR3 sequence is CASSPRGPLSYEQYF. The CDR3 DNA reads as TGTGCCAGCAGCCCCAGGGGGCCACTATCCTACGAGCAGTACTTC.